This T cell receptor (beta chain) was sequenced during a study of identical twins. Overall study results and limits: Where out-of-frame alpha sequences were twin-shared, they showed excess low generation probability. Twins' excess sharing was less marked for out-of-frame beta sequences.

Regarding this clonotype: Its specificity is unknown. The junction differs from germline at one of its ends, possibly a read error.

Unique molecular identifiers were present on the cDNA, which also gained a universal primer site by template switching. TCRdb ran MiXCR on the 5' RACE reads and lists one entry per CDR3 protein. This table holds approximately 1.8 million distinct CDR3 sequences, around 29% found once. All donors were healthy Caucasians. CDR3 size: 14 residues. CDR1 and CDR2 (germline): SGHNT, YENEEA. The sequenced sample consisted of cord blood. The gene calls are TRBV11-3 and TRBJ2-3; a weak D match, TRBD2 (6 bases). The source is a newborn girl in good health. CDR3 residues: CASSLWSGGHTHYF. The CDR3 nucleotides are TGTGCCAGCAGCTTATGGAGCGGAGGGCATACGCACTATTTT. Variable domain in full (rest from reference TRBV11-3 and TRBJ2-3): EAGVVQSPRYKIIEKKQPVAFWCNPISGHNTLYWYLQNLGQGPELLIRYENEEAVDDSQLPKDRFSAERLKGVDSTLKIQPAELGDSAVYLCASSLWSGGHTHYFGPGTRLTVL.